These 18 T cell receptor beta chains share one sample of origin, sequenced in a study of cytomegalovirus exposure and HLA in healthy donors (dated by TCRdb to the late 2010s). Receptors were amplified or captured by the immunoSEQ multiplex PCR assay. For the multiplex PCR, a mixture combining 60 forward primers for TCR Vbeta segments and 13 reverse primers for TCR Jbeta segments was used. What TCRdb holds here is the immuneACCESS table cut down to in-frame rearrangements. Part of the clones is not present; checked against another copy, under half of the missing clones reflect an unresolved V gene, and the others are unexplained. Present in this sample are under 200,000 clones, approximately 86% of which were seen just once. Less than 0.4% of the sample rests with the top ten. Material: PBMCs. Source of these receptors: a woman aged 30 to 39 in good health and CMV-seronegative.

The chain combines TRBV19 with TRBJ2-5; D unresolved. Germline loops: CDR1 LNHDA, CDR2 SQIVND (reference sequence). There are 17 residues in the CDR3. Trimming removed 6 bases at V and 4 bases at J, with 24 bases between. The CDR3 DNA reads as TGTGCCAGTAGCCCAACACCTCTAGGCGGTAAGGTAGAGACCCAGTACTTC. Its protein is CASSPTPLGGKVETQYF. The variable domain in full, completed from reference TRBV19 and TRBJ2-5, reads DGGITQSPKYLFRKEGQNVTLSCEQNLNHDAMYWYRQDPGQGLRLIYYSQIVNDFQKGDIAEGYSVSREKKESFPLTVTSAQKNPTAFYLCASSPTPLGGKVETQYFGPGTRLLVL.

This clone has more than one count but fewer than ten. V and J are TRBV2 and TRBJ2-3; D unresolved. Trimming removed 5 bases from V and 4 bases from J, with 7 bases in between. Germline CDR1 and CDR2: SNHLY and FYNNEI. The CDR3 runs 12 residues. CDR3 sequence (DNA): TGTGCCAGCAGTTACTGGTCAGATACGCAGTATTTT. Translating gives CASSYWSDTQYF.

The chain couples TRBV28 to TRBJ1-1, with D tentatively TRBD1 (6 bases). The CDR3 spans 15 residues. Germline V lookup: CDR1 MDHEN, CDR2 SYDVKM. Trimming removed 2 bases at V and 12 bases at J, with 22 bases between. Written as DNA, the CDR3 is TGTGCCAGCAGTTTAAGGGGGGCTGGCGGGGGAGAAACTTTCTTT. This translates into CASSLRGAGGGETFF.

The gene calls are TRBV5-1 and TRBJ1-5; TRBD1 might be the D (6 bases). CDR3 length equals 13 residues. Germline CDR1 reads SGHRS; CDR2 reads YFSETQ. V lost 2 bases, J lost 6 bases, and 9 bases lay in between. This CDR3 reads CASSFGGGQPQHF. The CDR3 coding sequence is TGCGCCAGCAGCTTTGGGGGCGGTCAGCCCCAGCATTTT. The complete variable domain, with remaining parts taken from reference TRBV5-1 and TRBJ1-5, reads KAGVTQTPRYLIKTRGQQVTLSCSPISGHRSVSWYQQTPGQGLQFLFEYFSETQRNKGNFPGRFSGRQFSNSRSEMNVSTLELGDSALYLCASSFGGGQPQHFGDGTRLSIL.

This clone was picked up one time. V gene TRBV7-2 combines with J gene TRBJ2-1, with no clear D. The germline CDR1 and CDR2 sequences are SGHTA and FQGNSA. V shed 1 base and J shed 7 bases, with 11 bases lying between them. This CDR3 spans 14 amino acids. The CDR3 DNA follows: TGTGCCAGCAGCTTAGAATCCCTCAGGAATGAGCAGTTCTTC. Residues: CASSLESLRNEQFF.

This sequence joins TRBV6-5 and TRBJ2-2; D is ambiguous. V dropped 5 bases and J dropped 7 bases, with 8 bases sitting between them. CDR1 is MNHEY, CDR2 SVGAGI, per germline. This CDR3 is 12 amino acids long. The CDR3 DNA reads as TGTGCCAGCAGTGAACTGGTCGGGGAGCTGTTTTTT. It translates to CASSELVGELFF.

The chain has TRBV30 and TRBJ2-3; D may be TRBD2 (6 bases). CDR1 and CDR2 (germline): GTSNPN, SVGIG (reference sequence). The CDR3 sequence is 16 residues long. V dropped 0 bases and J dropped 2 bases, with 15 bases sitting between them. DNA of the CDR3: TGTGCCTGGAGTGTAGTTACTAGCTTTGTCACAGATACGCAGTATTTT. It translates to CAWSVVTSFVTDTQYF.

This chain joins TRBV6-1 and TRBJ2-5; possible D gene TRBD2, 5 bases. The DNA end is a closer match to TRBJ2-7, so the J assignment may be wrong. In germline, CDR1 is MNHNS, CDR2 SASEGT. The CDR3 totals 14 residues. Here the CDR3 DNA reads TGTGCCAGCAGTGAAGTCGAGGGTTTAAGCGAGCAGTACTTC. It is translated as CASSEVEGLSEQYF.

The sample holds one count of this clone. This chain's CDR3 is CASSSYRLAGPNEQFF. The CDR3 nucleotides read TGTGCCAGCAGCTCCTACAGACTAGCGGGTCCCAATGAGCAGTTCTTC. The V gene is TRBV7-8, the J gene TRBJ2-1, with 10 bases aligning to TRBD2. The V gene's germline CDR1 is SGHVS and CDR2 FQNEAQ. The V gene end was trimmed by 4 bases and the J gene end by 6 bases; junction bases not matched to a gene: 9. The CDR3 is made up of 16 amino acids. Variable domain in full (rest from reference TRBV7-8 and TRBJ2-1): GAGVSQSPRYKVAKRGQDVALRCDPISGHVSLFWYQQALGQGPEFLTYFQNEAQLDKSGLPSDRFFAERPEGSVSTLKIQRTQQEDSAVYLCASSSYRLAGPNEQFFGPGTRLTVL.

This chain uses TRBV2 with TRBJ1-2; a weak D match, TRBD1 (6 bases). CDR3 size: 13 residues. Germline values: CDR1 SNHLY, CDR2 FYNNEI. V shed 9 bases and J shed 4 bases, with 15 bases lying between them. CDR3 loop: CASRTGTGYGYTF. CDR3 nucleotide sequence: TGTGCCAGTCGAACAGGGACGGGCTATGGCTACACCTTC.

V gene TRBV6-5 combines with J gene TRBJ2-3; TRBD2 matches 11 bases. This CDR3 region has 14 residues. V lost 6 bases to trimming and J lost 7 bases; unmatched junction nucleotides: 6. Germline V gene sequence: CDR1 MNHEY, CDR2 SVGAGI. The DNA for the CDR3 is TGTGCCAGCAGGCCGGGACTAGCGGTGCATACGCAGTATTTT. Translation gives CASRPGLAVHTQYF.

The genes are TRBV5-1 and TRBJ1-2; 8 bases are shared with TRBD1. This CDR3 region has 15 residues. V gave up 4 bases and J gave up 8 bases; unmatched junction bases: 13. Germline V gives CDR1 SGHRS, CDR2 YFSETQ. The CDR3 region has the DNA TGCGCCAGCAGCCTCCAAGGCGGACAGGGTGGCGGCTACACCTTC. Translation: CASSLQGGQGGGYTF.

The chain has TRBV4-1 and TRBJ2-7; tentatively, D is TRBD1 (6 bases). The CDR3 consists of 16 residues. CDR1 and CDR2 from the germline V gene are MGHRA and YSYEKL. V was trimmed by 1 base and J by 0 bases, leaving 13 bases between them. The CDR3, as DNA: TGCGCCAGCAGCCAAGCCACCACAGGGAACTCCTACGAGCAGTACTTC. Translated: CASSQATTGNSYEQYF.

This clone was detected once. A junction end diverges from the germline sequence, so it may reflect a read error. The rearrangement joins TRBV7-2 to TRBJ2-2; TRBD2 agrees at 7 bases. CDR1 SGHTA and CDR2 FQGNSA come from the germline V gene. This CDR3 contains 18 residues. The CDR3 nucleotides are TGTGCCAGCAACTTAGGGAGCGGGATCGCTCCGAACACCGGGGAGCTGTTTTTT. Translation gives CASNLGSGIAPNTGELFF.

The CDR3 region has the DNA TGTGCCAGCAGTTTCACGACTAGCGACAGTGACAATGAGCAGTTCTTC. It specifies CASSFTTSDSDNEQFF. The chain links TRBV27 to TRBJ2-1; 8 positions match TRBD2. This CDR3 is 16 amino acids long. V gave up 3 bases and J gave up 5 bases; unmatched junction bases: 9. Germline lookup yields CDR1 MNHEY and CDR2 SMNVEV (reference sequence).

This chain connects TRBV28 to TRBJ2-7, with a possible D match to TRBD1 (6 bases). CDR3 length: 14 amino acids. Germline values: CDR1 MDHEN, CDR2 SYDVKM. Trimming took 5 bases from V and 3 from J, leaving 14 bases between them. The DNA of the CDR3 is TGTGCCAGCAGTGTGAGGGGGAGAATCTACGAGCAGTACTTC. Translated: CASSVRGRIYEQYF. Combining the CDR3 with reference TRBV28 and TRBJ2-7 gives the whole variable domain DVKVTQSSRYLVKRTGEKVFLECVQDMDHENMFWYRQDPGLGLRLIYFSYDVKMKEKGDIPEGYSVSREKKERFSLILESASTNQTSMYLCASSVRGRIYEQYFGPGTRLTVT.

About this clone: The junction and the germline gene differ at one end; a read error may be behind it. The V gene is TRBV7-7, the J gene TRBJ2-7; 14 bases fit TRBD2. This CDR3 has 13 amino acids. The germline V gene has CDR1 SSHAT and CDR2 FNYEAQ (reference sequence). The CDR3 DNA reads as TGTGCTAGCAGCTGGGGACTAGCGGGGGTTAAGTACTTC. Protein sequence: CASSWGLAGVKYF.

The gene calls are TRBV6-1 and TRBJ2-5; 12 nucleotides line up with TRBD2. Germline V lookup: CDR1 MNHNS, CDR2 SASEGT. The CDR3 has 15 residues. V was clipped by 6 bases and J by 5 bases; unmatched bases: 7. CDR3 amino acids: CASRRASGGAETQYF. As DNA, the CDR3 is TGTGCCAGCAGGAGGGCTAGCGGGGGGGCGGAGACCCAGTACTTC.